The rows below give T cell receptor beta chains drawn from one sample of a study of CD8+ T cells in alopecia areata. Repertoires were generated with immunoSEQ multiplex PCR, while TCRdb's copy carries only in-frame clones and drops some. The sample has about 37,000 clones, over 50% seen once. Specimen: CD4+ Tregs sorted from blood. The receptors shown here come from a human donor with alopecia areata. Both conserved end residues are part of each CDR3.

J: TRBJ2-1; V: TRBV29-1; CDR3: CSGSASGPGGQFF
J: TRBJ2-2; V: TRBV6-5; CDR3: CASKKDRGAGELFF
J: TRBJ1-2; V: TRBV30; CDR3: CAWREGGFGYTF
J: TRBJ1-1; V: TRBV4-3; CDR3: CASSQAIYGPEAFF
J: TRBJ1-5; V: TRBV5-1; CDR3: CASRKDRSSNQPQHF
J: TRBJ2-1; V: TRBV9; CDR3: CASSVAPQTSGPRFAYNEQFF
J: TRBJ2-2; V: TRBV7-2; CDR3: CASSKGQGRTGELFF
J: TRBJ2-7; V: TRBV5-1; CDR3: CASSSTGGKVYEQYF
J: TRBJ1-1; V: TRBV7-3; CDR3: CASSDQLSTEAFF
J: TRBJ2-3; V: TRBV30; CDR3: CAWSKRGTDTQYF
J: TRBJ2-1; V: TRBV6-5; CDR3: CASSSRGPLYNEQFF
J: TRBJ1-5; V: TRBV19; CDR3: CASSIVRESNQPQHF
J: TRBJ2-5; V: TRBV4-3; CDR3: CASSQGGAGQGTQYF
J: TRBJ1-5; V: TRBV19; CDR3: CASSLDSYSNQPQHF
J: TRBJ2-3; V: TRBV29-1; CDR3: CSVELGQRYF
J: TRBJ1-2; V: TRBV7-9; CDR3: CASSNPQVYGYTF
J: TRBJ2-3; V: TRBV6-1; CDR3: CASRYSGASTDTQYF
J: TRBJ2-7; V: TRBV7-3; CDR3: CASIRGRCASYEQYF
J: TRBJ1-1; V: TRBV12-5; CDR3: CASAGQAMNTEAFF
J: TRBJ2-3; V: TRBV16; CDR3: CASSPTPSDTQYF
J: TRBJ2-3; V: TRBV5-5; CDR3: CASRSGGTDTQYF
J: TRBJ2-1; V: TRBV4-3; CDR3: CASSQDATSGSAHEQFF
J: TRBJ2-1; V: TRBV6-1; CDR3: CASSAGTLYNEQFF
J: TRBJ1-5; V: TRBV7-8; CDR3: CASSLVGDLRNQPQHF